This is a list of T cell receptor beta chains from one sample in a study of blood T cell repertoires in COVID-19. The protocol was immunoSEQ multiplex PCR, while the TCRdb copy is restricted to in-frame clones and leaves out a portion. The data hold 75,000 to 100,000 clones, with about 86% observed a single time. Material for sequencing was peripheral blood. The receptors stem from an elderly man with acute or convalescent COVID-19. Both conserved end residues are part of each CDR3. A D gene is named only where the DNA matches it firmly. For some rows the clone size is stated as once, few or many, or as a class when expanded; others skip it.

TRBJ2-1 TRBD2 . TRBV24-1 CATSGSGLAAYNEQFF TGTGCCACCAGTGGTTCGGGACTAGCGGCTTACAATGAGCAGTTCTTC
TRBJ1-3 . . TRBV29-1 CSVMETAGNTIYF TGCAGCGTTATGGAGACAGCTGGAAACACCATATATTTT
TRBJ1-5 TRBD1 . TRBV19 CASSIGTGGYQPQHF TGTGCCAGTAGTATAGGGACAGGGGGTTATCAGCCCCAGCATTTT
TRBJ1-4 . . TRBV6-5 CASSYSFGAYEKLFF TGTGCCAGCAGTTACTCGTTTGGGGCATATGAAAAACTGTTTTTT
TRBJ2-3 . . TRBV5-1 CASSLGRDSLTSTQYF TGCGCCAGCAGCTTGGGCCGGGACTCCTTAACTTCCACGCAGTATTTT
TRBJ1-6 TRBD1 few TRBV30 CAWRGTGESPLHF TGTGCCTGGAGGGGGACAGGGGAATCACCCCTCCACTTT
TRBJ2-3 TRBD2 . TRBV29-1 CAGTSGPDTQYF TGCGCCGGGACTAGCGGCCCGGATACGCAGTATTTT
TRBJ2-1 TRBD2 . TRBV5-1 CASSLGGDSGRSNEQFF TGCGCCAGCAGCTTGGGGGGCGATAGCGGGAGATCCAATGAGCAGTTCTTC
TRBJ2-1 . . TRBV2 CASRPTSGGEQFF TGTGCCAGCAGGCCGACCTCTGGAGGTGAGCAGTTCTTC
TRBJ2-1 . . TRBV19 CASRSSYRLSSYNEQFF TGTGCCAGTAGATCTTCGTACCGTCTCAGCTCCTACAATGAGCAGTTCTTC
TRBJ1-1 . few TRBV27 CASLPQGVNTEAFF TGTGCCAGCTTACCACAGGGTGTGAACACTGAAGCTTTCTTT
TRBJ1-5 . . TRBV19 CASRPLVDITGNQPQHF TGTGCCAGTAGGCCCCTCGTGGACATTACCGGCAATCAGCCCCAGCATTTT
TRBJ1-1 . . TRBV7-2 CASSLGLPNTEAFF TGTGCCAGCAGCTTGGGACTCCCGAACACTGAAGCTTTCTTT
TRBJ2-4 . . TRBV7-2 CASSFEGGVKNIQYF TGTGCCAGCAGCTTTGAAGGGGGGGTCAAAAACATTCAGTACTTC
TRBJ2-2 . . TRBV5-1 CASSLERPGYTGELFF TGCGCCAGCAGCTTGGAGAGACCGGGATACACCGGGGAGCTGTTTTTT
TRBJ1-6 . once TRBV28 CASSLGLSFSSPLHF TGTGCCAGCAGTTTAGGGCTTTCCTTTAGTTCACCCCTCCACTTT
TRBJ2-3 TRBD2 . TRBV7-9 CASSRTSGASTDTQYF TGTGCCAGCAGTCGGACTAGCGGTGCTAGCACAGATACGCAGTATTTT
TRBJ1-6 . . TRBV5-1 CASSLAGTRNSPLHF TGCGCCAGCAGCTTGGCCGGTACCCGAAATTCACCCCTCCACTTT
TRBJ1-5 . once TRBV6-2/TRBV6-3 CASSYGGHSQPQHF TGTGCCAGCAGTTATGGAGGGCACAGTCAGCCCCAGCATTTT
TRBJ2-1 TRBD2 few TRBV9 CASSSRLAGVPGGGGEQFF TGTGCCAGCAGCTCCCGACTAGCGGGAGTTCCCGGCGGGGGGGGTGAGCAGTTCTTC
TRBJ2-7 . . TRBV3-1/TRBV3-2 CASSQDSLAGLFGEQYF TGTGCCAGCAGCCAAGATTCGTTGGCGGGTCTTTTCGGGGAGCAGTACTTC
TRBJ1-1 . . TRBV28 CASQGPNTEAFF TGTGCATCACAGGGCCCGAACACTGAAGCTTTCTTT
TRBJ2-1 TRBD2 . TRBV13 CASSKPGLAGGHSYNEQFF TGTGCCAGCAGCAAACCGGGACTAGCGGGAGGCCACTCCTACAATGAGCAGTTCTTC
TRBJ2-7 TRBD2 . TRBV3-1/TRBV3-2 CASSRLAGPYEQYF TGTGCCAGCAGCCGACTAGCGGGACCCTACGAGCAGTACTTC
TRBJ1-1 . . TRBV6-2/TRBV6-3 CASSLLVNTEAFF TGTGCCAGCAGCCTTCTAGTGAACACTGAAGCTTTCTTT
TRBJ2-3 . . TRBV7-2 CASSLDYTDTQYF TGTGCCAGCAGCTTAGACTACACAGATACGCAGTATTTT
TRBJ2-2 . . TRBV14 CASSQVRTGELFF TGTGCCAGCAGCCAAGTCAGGACCGGGGAGCTGTTTTTT
TRBJ2-1 . . TRBV12-3/TRBV12-4 CASSQDGDNEQFF TGTGCCAGCAGCCAGGACGGGGACAATGAGCAGTTCTTC
TRBJ2-1 TRBD1 . TRBV7-2 CASCSGQGSNEQFF TGTGCCAGCTGCTCCGGACAGGGAAGCAATGAGCAGTTCTTC
TRBJ2-5 TRBD2 . TRBV5-4 CASSPETSAETQYF TGTGCCAGCAGCCCCGAGACTAGCGCAGAGACCCAGTACTTC
TRBJ1-4 . . TRBV20-1 CSAHIREKLFF TGCAGTGCACACATCCGTGAAAAACTGTTTTTT
TRBJ1-5 . few TRBV6-2/TRBV6-3 CASSLRVSAQHF TGTGCCAGCAGTTTACGGGTCTCGGCCCAGCATTTT
TRBJ1-4 TRBD1 . TRBV28 CVTGQGNEKLFF TGTGTTACGGGACAGGGTAATGAAAAACTGTTTTTT
TRBJ2-1 . . TRBV9 CASSVGPGDEQFF TGTGCCAGCAGCGTAGGTCCCGGGGATGAGCAGTTCTTC
TRBJ1-4 TRBD1 few TRBV2 CASSARGRLNEKLFF TGTGCCAGCAGCGCGAGGGGGCGATTGAATGAAAAACTGTTTTTT
TRBJ1-5 . . TRBV28 CASSPVRSNQPQHF TGTGCCAGCAGTCCGGTTCGGAGCAATCAGCCCCAGCATTTT
TRBJ2-1 TRBD2 . TRBV9 CASSVGVSGGYNEQFF TGTGCCAGCAGCGTAGGGGTTAGCGGGGGTTACAATGAGCAGTTCTTC
TRBJ1-1 . . TRBV10-2 CASRPHRQNTEAFF TGCGCCAGCAGACCCCACAGGCAGAACACTGAAGCTTTCTTT
TRBJ2-7 TRBD2 . TRBV7-2 CASSNPSGGGPHEQYF TGTGCCAGCAGCAACCCTAGCGGGGGGGGCCCCCACGAGCAGTACTTC
TRBJ1-3 . . TRBV3-1/TRBV3-2 CASSPGAAGNTIYF TGTGCCAGCAGCCCAGGGGCTGCTGGAAACACCATATATTTT
TRBJ1-1 TRBD1 . TRBV14 CASSQDIGAGGPFTEAFF TGTGCCAGCAGCCAAGATATCGGGGCAGGGGGTCCGTTCACTGAAGCTTTCTTT
TRBJ1-6 . . TRBV2 CASSGESDSPLHF TGTGCCAGCAGCGGGGAATCGGATTCACCCCTCCACTTT
TRBJ1-2 TRBD1 . TRBV6-5 CASSDPAGGHGYTF TGTGCCAGCAGCGACCCCGCAGGGGGCCATGGCTACACCTTC
TRBJ2-7 . . TRBV5-6 CASSLADREGEQYF TGTGCCAGCAGCTTGGCGGACAGGGAGGGCGAGCAGTACTTC
TRBJ2-7 TRBD2 few TRBV10-3 CAITAASGSEQYF TGTGCCATCACGGCGGCTAGCGGGAGTGAGCAGTACTTC
TRBJ2-7 . . TRBV3-1/TRBV3-2 CASSQDRAGEQYF TGTGCCAGCAGCCAAGACAGGGCCGGCGAGCAGTACTTC
TRBJ1-2 . few TRBV3-1/TRBV3-2 CASSRGRGGQVRDGYTF TGTGCCAGCAGCCGGGGGAGGGGCGGTCAAGTTCGAGATGGCTACACCTTC
TRBJ2-7 TRBD2 . TRBV7-9 CASKSSAGGGEQYF TGTGCCAGCAAATCCTCAGCGGGAGGAGGCGAGCAGTACTTC
TRBJ1-4 TRBD1 . TRBV7-9 CASSRGQGEKLFF TGTGCCAGCAGCCGAGGACAGGGCGAAAAACTGTTTTTT
TRBJ1-3 . few TRBV19 CASTSRGSDSGNTIYF TGTGCCAGTACCTCGAGGGGGTCTGACTCTGGAAACACCATATATTTT
TRBJ1-6 TRBD1 . TRBV28 CASSPRTGAGSPLHF TGTGCCAGCTCGCCCCGGACAGGGGCTGGGTCACCCCTCCACTTT
TRBJ2-7 TRBD2 . TRBV29-1 CSASGSSYEQYF TGCAGCGCTAGCGGGAGCTCCTACGAGCAGTACTTC
TRBJ1-5 . . TRBV3-1/TRBV3-2 CASSHYRQGAQPQHF TGTGCCAGCAGCCACTATCGGCAGGGCGCCCAGCCCCAGCATTTT
TRBJ2-7 TRBD1 . TRBV28 CASGGTAYYEQYF TGTGCCAGCGGTGGGACAGCCTACTACGAGCAGTACTTC
TRBJ2-5 TRBD1 . TRBV7-2 CASSFQGVGKTQYF TGTGCCAGCAGCTTCCAGGGGGTGGGGAAGACCCAGTACTTC